The 25 T cell receptor beta chains reported below all come from one sample, sequenced in a study of T-cell memory formation after mild COVID-19. TCRdb fed the 5' RACE reads into MiXCR, producing one record per CDR3 protein. Of roughly 260,000 distinct CDR3 sequences in the sample, roughly 17% were seen once. The sequencing sample was made of PBMCs or a T cell subset sorted from them (not recorded which). These receptors originate from a man aged 18 to 29 who had mild COVID-19 (a few samples of this study predate the infection). Cell type and time point are not known.

The table lists this clonotype with a few counts. The J gene is TRBJ2-5, the V gene TRBV6-6, with 9 bases matching TRBD1. CDR1 and CDR2 from the germline V gene are MNHNY and SVGAGI (reference sequence). The CDR3 extends over 17 amino acids. V trimming: 2 bases; J trimming: 1 base; junction bases outside the gene matches: 8. The CDR3 sequence is CASSYALPTGGQETQYF. CDR3 nucleotides: TGTGCCAGCAGTTACGCCCTGCCGACAGGGGGCCAAGAGACCCAGTACTTC.

CDR3 loop: CASSLVDGYSGNTIYF. The CDR3 region has the DNA TGTGCCAGCAGCTTAGTCGACGGATACTCTGGAAACACCATATATTTT. The chain employs TRBV7-9 and TRBJ1-3; D unclear. This CDR3 is built from 16 residues. Per the germline V gene, CDR1 is SEHNR and CDR2 is FQNEAQ (reference sequence). V was cut by 1 base and J by 0 bases, with 10 bases left in between.

This chain links TRBV5-1 with TRBJ2-7; D may be TRBD2 (5 bases). Germline V lookup: CDR1 SGHRS, CDR2 YFSETQ. The CDR3 is 12 residues long. The ends were cut back, 5 bases at V and 5 bases at J, with 11 bases in the middle. The CDR3 sequence is CASRDGIHEQYV. CDR3 DNA: TGCGCCAGCAGGGACGGGATCCACGAGCAGTACGTC.

The chain links TRBV20-1 to TRBJ2-7, with 7 bases aligning to TRBD1. After removal of 4 bases from V and 3 bases from J, the junction contained 3 bases not matched to a gene. CDR1 is DFQATT and CDR2 is SNEGSKA in the germline V gene (reference sequence). The length of the CDR3 is 12 residues. CDR3 loop: CSAIRQGYEQYF. The DNA of the CDR3 is TGCAGTGCTATACGACAGGGCTACGAGCAGTACTTC.

This clonotype occurred a few times. The chain joins TRBV14 to TRBJ2-3; a weak D match, TRBD1 (6 bases). Per the germline V gene, CDR1 is SGHDN and CDR2 is FVKESK. With 4 bases removed from V and 2 bases from J, the gap between germline ends came to 16 bases. This CDR3 has 16 amino acids. CDR3 sequence (DNA): TGTGCCAGCAGCCTACTGGGGACAACACACACAGATACGCAGTATTTT. It is translated as CASSLLGTTHTDTQYF.

This clonotype was seen more than once but under ten times. This rearrangement joins TRBV6-5 to TRBJ1-2; TRBD1 aligns across 8 bases. CDR3 length equals 13 residues. The germline V gene encodes CDR1 MNHEY and CDR2 SVGAGI. After removal of 5 bases from V and 8 bases from J, the junction contained 7 bases not matched to a gene. The DNA for the CDR3 is TGTGCCAGCAGTCCAGGGGACAGGCCAGGCTACACCTTC. Translating gives CASSPGDRPGYTF.

This chain links TRBV12-3 or TRBV12-4 with TRBJ1-1; D is unclear. V lost 2 bases and J 0 bases, leaving 13 bases between the germline ends. This CDR3 is 16 amino acids long. The CDR3, as DNA: TGTGCCAGCAGTTTAAGGTCGGGGAGCATGAACACTGAAGCTTTCTTT. This codes for CASSLRSGSMNTEAFF.

This clonotype has more than one count but fewer than ten. The V gene is TRBV5-6, the J gene TRBJ1-2; D gene uncertain. Germline CDR1 and CDR2: SGHDT and YYEEEE. V dropped 3 bases and J dropped 5 bases, with 23 bases sitting between them. The CDR3 runs 17 residues. The DNA for the CDR3 is TGTGCCAGCAGCTCGCGGGAGGGTACCGAGAGTTTTTATGGCTACACCTTC. It codes for CASSSREGTESFYGYTF.

The rearrangement links TRBV20-1 to TRBJ2-3; D uncertain. Trimming took off 6 bases at V and 5 bases at J, with 9 bases between the two ends. Germline CDR1 reads DFQATT; CDR2 reads SNEGSKA (reference sequence). This CDR3 spans 11 amino acids. The chain's CDR3 is CSATVGDTQYF. The DNA for the CDR3 is TGCAGTGCGACGGTCGGAGATACGCAGTATTTT.

In its sample, this clonotype was seen a few times. V gene TRBV12-3 or TRBV12-4 combines with J gene TRBJ2-5; 12 nucleotides align to TRBD2. The J segment lost 5 bases and the V segment lost 6 bases, leaving 7 bases of the junction unmatched. This CDR3 region has 15 residues. DNA of the CDR3: TGTGCCAGCAGAGCCCTAGCGGGGGGGCGGGAGACCCAGTACTTC. Amino acid sequence: CASRALAGGRETQYF.

This clonotype was seen a few times. This chain links TRBV5-1 with TRBJ2-1; 10 nucleotides match TRBD1. The V gene end was trimmed by 3 bases and the J gene end by 8 bases; junction bases not matched to a gene: 5. The length of the CDR3 is 14 residues. Looked up from germline, CDR1 is SGHRS and CDR2 is YFSETQ. The CDR3 bases are TGCGCCAGCAGCTCGGACAGGGGGAGCGATGAGCAGTTCTTC. Amino acid sequence: CASSSDRGSDEQFF. Supplemented by reference TRBV5-1 and TRBJ2-1, the full variable domain reads KAGVTQTPRYLIKTRGQQVTLSCSPISGHRSVSWYQQTPGQGLQFLFEYFSETQRNKGNFPGRFSGRQFSNSRSEMNVSTLELGDSALYLCASSSDRGSDEQFFGPGTRLTVL.

V usage is TRBV5-1 and J usage is TRBJ2-6; D is ambiguous. The V gene's germline CDR1 is SGHRS and CDR2 YFSETQ. V gave up 4 bases and J gave up 0 bases, with 5 bases separating them. CDR3 length: 14 amino acids. Here the CDR3 reads CASSGVSGANVLTF. CDR3 in DNA: TGCGCCAGCAGCGGCGTCTCTGGGGCCAACGTCCTGACTTTC.

The V and J genes are TRBV18 and TRBJ2-3, with TRBD1 matching 7 bases. V gave up 3 bases and J gave up 1 base; unmatched junction bases: 7. There are 16 residues in the CDR3. The germline V gene encodes CDR1 KGHSH and CDR2 LQKENI. The CDR3: CASSPLLGQGTDTQYF. The CDR3 coding sequence is TGTGCCAGCTCACCCTTACTTGGACAGGGCACAGATACGCAGTATTTT.

This clonotype was counted many times. The genes are TRBV12-3 or TRBV12-4 and TRBJ2-5; 10 bases align to TRBD1. The CDR3 is 14 amino acids. After removal of 5 bases from V and 5 bases from J, the junction contained 5 bases not matched to a gene. The CDR3 DNA is TGTGCCAGCAGTCCTTGGACAGGGGGTGAGACCCAGTACTTC. This encodes CASSPWTGGETQYF.

The J gene is TRBJ1-2, the V gene TRBV11-2, with 9 bases that match TRBD1. The CDR3 has 15 residues. Germline-derived CDR1 and CDR2 are SGHAT and FQNNGV. J gave up 4 bases and V 2 bases, and 5 bases lay outside the gene matches. The chain's CDR3 is CASSLNRGQAYGYTF. CDR3 nucleotide sequence: TGTGCCAGCAGCTTAAACAGGGGGCAGGCCTATGGCTACACCTTC.

The sample holds a few counts of this clonotype. The chain combines TRBV5-5 with TRBJ1-1; 8 bases fit TRBD1. CDR1 is SGHKS and CDR2 is YYEKEE in the germline V gene (reference sequence). After removal of 4 bases from V and 1 base from J, the junction contained 9 bases not matched to a gene. The CDR3 consists of 16 residues. CDR3 DNA: TGTGCCAGCAGCCCCCATCCGGACAGGGCGAACACTGAAGCTTTCTTT. It encodes CASSPHPDRANTEAFF.

This clonotype occurred a few times. The chain recombines TRBV20-1 with TRBJ1-5; D is unresolved. The germline CDR1 and CDR2 sequences are DFQATT and SNEGSKA (reference sequence). V lost 8 bases, J lost 0 bases, and 17 bases lay in between. The CDR3 totals 15 residues. The CDR3 loop reads CSLGRAPYSNQPQHF. Here the CDR3 DNA reads TGCAGTCTTGGTCGGGCACCTTATAGCAATCAGCCCCAGCATTTT.

This clonotype has just a few counts. The chain recombines TRBV7-6 with TRBJ1-6; D is unclear. From germline, CDR1 is SGHVS and CDR2 FNYEAQ. V shed 2 bases and J shed 13 bases, with 9 bases lying between them. There are 12 residues in the CDR3. Written as DNA, the CDR3 is TGTGCCAGCAGCTTATCCGTCCCGCCCCTCCACTTT. Its protein product is CASSLSVPPLHF.

The chain is built from TRBV7-7 and TRBJ2-7; D gene unclear. This CDR3 has 11 residues. The germline V gene has CDR1 SSHAT and CDR2 FNYEAQ (reference sequence). The CDR3 spells CASSMPREQYV. The CDR3 DNA reads TGTGCTAGCAGCATGCCGAGGGAGCAGTACGTC.

This clonotype was recorded a few times. This chain links TRBV5-1 with TRBJ1-2; tentatively, D is TRBD1 (6 bases). Germline-derived CDR1 and CDR2 are SGHRS and YFSETQ. Trimming pared 4 bases from V and 8 bases from J, leaving 15 bases between. The CDR3 is made up of 13 amino acids. The CDR3 spells CASSADSLFGYTF. Written as DNA, the CDR3 is TGCGCCAGCAGCGCGGACAGTCTCTTCGGCTACACCTTC.

The CDR3 is CASSLAGTSGGAKVNEQFF. DNA for the CDR3: TGTGCCAGCAGCTTAGCTGGGACTAGCGGGGGGGCCAAGGTCAATGAGCAGTTCTTC. The chain uses TRBV7-2 and TRBJ2-1, with 16 bases lining up with TRBD2. The CDR3 length is 19 residues. V lost 0 bases, J lost 6 bases, and 8 bases stayed unmatched. In germline, CDR1 is SGHTA, CDR2 FQGNSA.

This chain connects TRBV25-1 to TRBJ1-2, with D possibly matching TRBD1 (6 bases). Trimming pared 4 bases from V and 7 bases from J, leaving 13 bases between. Germline V gene lookup returns CDR1 MGHDK and CDR2 SYGVNS. The CDR3 is 13 amino acids. This chain's CDR3 is CASSAGGSSGYTF. The CDR3 bases are TGTGCCAGCAGTGCCGGGGGCTCATCTGGCTACACCTTC.

This clonotype occurred many times. The CDR3 reads CASSPRGDTEAFF. In DNA form, the CDR3 reads TGTGCCAGCAGCCCCCGGGGGGACACTGAAGCTTTCTTT. This chain links TRBV7-9 with TRBJ1-1; TRBD1 is a possible D gene (5 bases). This CDR3 spans 13 amino acids. The germline V gene encodes CDR1 SEHNR and CDR2 FQNEAQ (reference sequence). The V gene lost 5 bases and the J gene lost 3 bases, with 10 bases spanning the gap.

This clonotype showed up just a few times. J is TRBJ2-5 and V is TRBV7-2; D may be TRBD1 (5 bases). The length of the CDR3 is 14 residues. V was cut by 1 base and J by 7 bases, with 13 bases left in between. Germline V CDR1 and CDR2: SGHTA, FQGNSA. Written as DNA, the CDR3 is TGTGCCAGCAGCTTAGAGGGCAGGGCCGGGACCCAGTACTTC. Translation: CASSLEGRAGTQYF.

The V call is TRBV20-1, the J call TRBJ1-4; no clear D gene. The germline gives CDR1 DFQATT, CDR2 SNEGSKA (reference sequence). The CDR3 is 13 amino acids. The ends were cut back, 4 bases at V and 0 bases at J, with 6 bases in the middle. The CDR3 bases are TGCAGTGCTATACGAACAACTAATGAAAAACTGTTTTTT. Encoded protein: CSAIRTTNEKLFF.